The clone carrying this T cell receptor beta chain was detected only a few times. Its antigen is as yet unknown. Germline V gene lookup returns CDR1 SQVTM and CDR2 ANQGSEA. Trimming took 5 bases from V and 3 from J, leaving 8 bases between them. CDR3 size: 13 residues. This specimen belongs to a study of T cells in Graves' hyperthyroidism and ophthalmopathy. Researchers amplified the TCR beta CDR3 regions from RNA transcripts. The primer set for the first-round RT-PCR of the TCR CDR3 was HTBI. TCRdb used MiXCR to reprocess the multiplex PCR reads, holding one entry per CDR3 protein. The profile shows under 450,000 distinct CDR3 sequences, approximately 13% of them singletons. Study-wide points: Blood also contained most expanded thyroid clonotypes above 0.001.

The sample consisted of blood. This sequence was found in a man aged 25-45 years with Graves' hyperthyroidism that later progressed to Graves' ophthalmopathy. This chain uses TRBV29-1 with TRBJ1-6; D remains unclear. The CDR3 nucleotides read TGCAGCGTTTGTGACAACTATAATTCACCCCTCCACTTT. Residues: CSVCDNYNSPLHF.